This T cell receptor (beta chain) appears in the sequencing data of a study of blood T cell repertoires in COVID-19. Study as a whole: Samples representing acute and convalescent COVID-19 were sourced from the United States, Italy and Spain. T cells, B-cell-depleted T cells, or PBMCs provided the cDNA or gDNA that served as material.

This clone was seen a handful of times. Sequenced by immunoSEQ multiplex PCR; TCRdb stores in-frame clones only, minus some. The table shows some 300,000 clones, with 88% occurring only once. CDR3 length: 20 residues. CDR1 and CDR2 from the germline V gene are SGHRS and YFSETQ. V trimming: 4 bases; J trimming: 0 bases; junction bases outside the gene matches: 11. The TCR sequence derives from a woman in her 30s who had recovered from COVID-19. The V gene is TRBV5-1, the J gene TRBJ2-2; TRBD2 agrees at 14 bases. Sequenced material: peripheral blood. In DNA form, the CDR3 reads TGCGCCAGCAGCCCGCTCCCCGGGACTAGCGGGGGCCCGAACACCGGGGAGCTGTTTTTT. It yields the protein CASSPLPGTSGGPNTGELFF. Complete variable domain (other parts from reference TRBV5-1 and TRBJ2-2): KAGVTQTPRYLIKTRGQQVTLSCSPISGHRSVSWYQQTPGQGLQFLFEYFSETQRNKGNFPGRFSGRQFSNSRSEMNVSTLELGDSALYLCASSPLPGTSGGPNTGELFFGEGSRLTVL.